This TCR beta chain was identified in a study of control samples from healthy donors and cancer patients. This CDR3 spans 13 amino acids. Germline V gives CDR1 SGDLS, CDR2 YYNGEE. V lost 2 bases and J 3 bases, leaving 9 bases between the germline ends. Libraries were prepared by immunoSEQ multiplex PCR; TCRdb keeps only in-frame clonotypes and omits some of them. Among about 270,000 clones listed, roughly 82% were seen once. V is TRBV9 and J is TRBJ2-7; D not resolved. The sample was PBMCs. This clonotype originated in a woman aged 60-70 years with lung cancer. The CDR3 loop is CASSVSPNYEQYF. Here the CDR3 DNA reads TGTGCCAGCAGCGTTTCACCTAACTACGAGCAGTACTTC.